Detailed here is one T cell receptor (beta chain). As originally analysed: Estimated nucleated cell counts came from reference gene primer amplification. Method: immunoSEQ multiplex PCR; TCRdb's copy keeps in-frame clones and lacks some. Clonal size and the V and J genes are those of that table, whereas D and trimming came from the DNA. The sample records some 200,000 clones, nearly 90% being singletons. The sample originates from a study of blood T cell repertoires in COVID-19. Study details: Acute and convalescent COVID-19 samples came from the United States, Italy and Spain. T cells, B-cell-depleted T cells, or PBMCs supplied cDNA or gDNA.

The junction had 14 bases not matched to a gene; V was cut back by 1 base and J by 6 bases. The CDR3 is 17 amino acids. Germline assignment: CDR1 MGHRA and CDR2 YSYEKL. Sample: peripheral blood. The chain combines TRBV4-1 with TRBJ1-1; TRBD1 matches at 7 bases. This clonotype was obtained from a woman between 18 and 29 years old who had recovered from COVID-19. CDR3 loop: CASSQVGRLRGHAEAFF. The CDR3 DNA is TGCGCCAGCAGCCAAGTAGGCCGCTTAAGGGGGCACGCTGAAGCTTTCTTT.